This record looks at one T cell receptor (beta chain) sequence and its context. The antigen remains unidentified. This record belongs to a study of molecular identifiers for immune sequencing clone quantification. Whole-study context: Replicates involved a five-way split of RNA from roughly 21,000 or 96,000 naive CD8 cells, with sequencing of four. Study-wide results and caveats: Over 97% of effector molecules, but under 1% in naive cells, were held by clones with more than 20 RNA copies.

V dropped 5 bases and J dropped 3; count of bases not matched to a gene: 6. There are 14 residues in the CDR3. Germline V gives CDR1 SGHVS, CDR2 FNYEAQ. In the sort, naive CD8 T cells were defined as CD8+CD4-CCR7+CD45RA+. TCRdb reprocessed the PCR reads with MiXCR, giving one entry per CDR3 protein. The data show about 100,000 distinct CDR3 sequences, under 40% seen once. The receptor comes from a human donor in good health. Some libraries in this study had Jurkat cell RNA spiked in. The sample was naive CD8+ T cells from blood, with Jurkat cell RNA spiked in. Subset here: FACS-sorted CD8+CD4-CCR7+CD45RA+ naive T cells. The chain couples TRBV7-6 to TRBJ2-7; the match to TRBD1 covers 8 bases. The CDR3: CASSIVTGGYEQYF. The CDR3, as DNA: TGTGCCAGCAGCATAGTTACAGGGGGCTACGAGCAGTACTTC.